What follows describes a single T cell receptor (beta chain). Its specificity is unknown. Method: immunoSEQ multiplex PCR; TCRdb's copy keeps in-frame clones and lacks some. Of 150,000 to 200,000 clones in the sample, around four fifths were seen once. This sample was taken from a study of cytomegalovirus exposure and HLA in healthy donors. Study-wide results and limits: Altogether, about 160 TCR beta chains were recorded as cytomegalovirus-associated.

The CDR3 contains 16 residues. CDR1 MGHRA and CDR2 YSYEKL come from the germline V gene. V gave up 1 base and J gave up 4 bases, with 17 bases separating them. The origin of this receptor is a man aged 25-40 years in good health and CMV-seropositive. Material: PBMCs. This rearrangement joins TRBV4-1 to TRBJ2-7, with D perhaps matching TRBD1 (7 bases). The chain's CDR3 is CASSQGPPGGFYEQYF. CDR3 in DNA: TGCGCCAGCAGCCAAGGACCGCCAGGGGGGTTTTACGAGCAGTACTTC.